These 17 T cell receptor beta chains came from one sample sequenced in a study of control samples from healthy donors and cancer patients. TCRdb's copy holds only in-frame clones and misses some; the assay was immunoSEQ multiplex PCR. The sample contains around 100,000 clones, around 88% of which appear only once. The sample was blood. The receptors were gathered from a man aged 25 to 40 in good health.

The rearrangement links TRBV10-3 to TRBJ2-7; 7 bases agree with TRBD2. Germline CDR1 ENHRY, CDR2 SYGVKD. Trimming cost V 2 bases and J 0 bases; bases outside gene matches: 4. This CDR3 spans 15 amino acids. The CDR3 sequence: CAISEAGGSSYEQYF. The CDR3 DNA is TGTGCCATCAGTGAGGCTGGCGGGAGCTCCTACGAGCAGTACTTC.

V is TRBV5-1 and J is TRBJ1-4, with D unresolved. This CDR3 is built from 16 residues. Trimming stripped 0 bases from V and 0 bases from J, with 9 bases between. The V gene's germline CDR1 is SGHRS and CDR2 YFSETQ. The CDR3 protein is CASSLGFGATNEKLFF. CDR3 sequence (DNA): TGCGCCAGCAGCTTGGGTTTTGGTGCAACTAATGAAAAACTGTTTTTT.

This clone was observed once. The chain uses TRBV21-1 and TRBJ2-6; the table assigns TRBD1, which was not confirmed against the DNA. TRBV21-1 represents a pseudogene. The CDR3 totals 15 residues. In DNA, the CDR3 is TGTGCCAGCAGCAAAGCCCCAGGGGGGGCCAACGTCCTGACTTTC. Residues: CASSKAPGGANVLTF.

The gene calls are TRBV18 and TRBJ2-1; D possibly corresponds to TRBD1 (7 bases). Germline V gene data show CDR1 as KGHSH and CDR2 as LQKENI. V dropped 8 bases and J dropped 4 bases, with 30 bases sitting between them. This CDR3 is built from 19 residues. CDR3 sequence: CASTLSRQGGVEQYNEQFF. CDR3 DNA: TGTGCCAGCACTCTCAGTAGGCAGGGGGGAGTAGAACAGTACAATGAGCAGTTCTTC.

J is TRBJ1-5 and V is TRBV6-2 or TRBV6-3; a weak D match, TRBD1 (5 bases). This CDR3 is 13 amino acids long. V lost 5 bases to trimming and J lost 6 bases, with 11 bases between them. CDR1 and CDR2 from the germline V gene are MNHEY and SVGEGT. This chain's CDR3 is CASSRGFTQPQHF. CDR3 in DNA: TGTGCCAGCAGTAGGGGTTTCACTCAGCCCCAGCATTTT.

The rearrangement uses TRBV11-2 and TRBJ2-5; 8 bases fit TRBD2. This CDR3 has 15 residues. J lost 4 bases, V lost 1 base, and 5 bases had no gene match. Germline V gives CDR1 SGHAT, CDR2 FQNNGV. CDR3 in amino acids: CASSLGSLAGETQYF. The DNA of the CDR3 is TGTGCCAGCAGCTTAGGTAGTCTAGCGGGAGAGACCCAGTACTTC. Together with reference TRBV11-2 and TRBJ2-5, the CDR3 gives the full variable domain: EAGVAQSPRYKIIEKRQSVAFWCNPISGHATLYWYQQILGQGPKLLIQFQNNGVVDDSQLPKDRFSAERLKGVDSTLKIQPAKLEDSAVYLCASSLGSLAGETQYFGPGTRLLVL.

This rearrangement joins TRBV4-3 to TRBJ2-3; the match to TRBD2 covers 10 bases. There are 15 residues in the CDR3. V shed 5 bases and J 5 bases; nucleotides not matched to a gene: 7. From germline, CDR1 is LGHNA and CDR2 YSLEER. The chain's CDR3 is CASSDPGLAIDTQYF. The CDR3 DNA follows: TGCGCCAGCAGCGATCCGGGACTAGCGATAGATACGCAGTATTTT.

As to this clone: Other DNA sequences in this sample translate to the same CDR3. The V gene is TRBV5-6, the J gene TRBJ1-1, with D possibly being TRBD1 (6 bases). CDR1 SGHDT and CDR2 YYEEEE come from the germline V gene. This CDR3 contains 13 residues. V was clipped by 0 bases and J by 5 bases, with 8 bases between them. CDR3 sequence: CASSLDRATEAFF. The CDR3 nucleotides read TGTGCCAGCAGCTTGGACAGGGCTACTGAAGCTTTCTTT.

The V gene is TRBV18, the J gene TRBJ2-1; 8 bases match TRBD1. The CDR3 spans 16 residues. J gave up 4 bases and V 5 bases, and 10 bases lay outside the gene matches. Germline CDR1 KGHSH, CDR2 LQKENI. This CDR3 is CASSSPDRGPYNEQFF. CDR3 bases: TGTGCCAGCTCATCCCCTGACAGGGGCCCGTACAATGAGCAGTTCTTC.

The CDR3 sequence: CASSQVAPGFGNTIYF. In nucleotides, the CDR3 is TGTGCCAGCAGCCAAGTAGCCCCAGGGTTTGGAAACACCATATATTTT. V gene TRBV3-1 (or the pseudogene TRBV3-2) combines with J gene TRBJ1-3, with D maybe TRBD1 (5 bases). The CDR3 sequence is 16 residues long. V was clipped by 1 base and J by 3 bases, with 13 bases between them. CDR1 LGHDT and CDR2 YNNKEL come from the germline V gene (reference sequence).

The V gene is TRBV5-4, the J gene TRBJ1-2; 7 nucleotides align to TRBD1. The germline V gene encodes CDR1 SGHNT and CDR2 YYREEE (reference sequence). The CDR3 is made up of 14 amino acids. The V segment lost 5 bases and the J segment 6 bases; nucleotides outside the gene matches: 10. Here the CDR3 DNA reads TGTGCCAGCAGTTTCTCAGGGGGGCTGGATGGCTACACCTTC. Residues: CASSFSGGLDGYTF.

The chain combines TRBV28 with TRBJ2-7, with D maybe TRBD2 (6 bases). Germline V gene sequence: CDR1 MDHEN, CDR2 SYDVKM. The CDR3 loop spans 15 amino acids. Between the trimmed V and J ends, which lost 6 bases and 5 bases, there was a span of 20 bases. Here the CDR3 reads CASSPPGSQRHEQYF. Here the CDR3 DNA reads TGTGCCAGCAGCCCCCCCGGGAGCCAGAGGCACGAGCAGTACTTC.

The rearrangement uses TRBV28 and TRBJ1-4; D is possibly TRBD1 (5 bases). V dropped 3 bases and J dropped 4 bases, with 18 bases sitting between them. This CDR3 has 17 residues. Germline V gives CDR1 MDHEN, CDR2 SYDVKM. CDR3 nucleotides: TGTGCCAGCAGTTTGCCTTCCCGGGGCATTGGTAATGAAAAACTGTTTTTT. It is translated as CASSLPSRGIGNEKLFF.

V usage is TRBV7-3 and J usage is TRBJ2-7, with 11 bases fitting TRBD2. V shed 0 bases, J shed 6 bases, and the junction held 7 bases outside the gene matches. CDR1 is SGHTA, CDR2 FQGTGA, per germline. The CDR3 contains 16 residues. CDR3 region: CASSLTLAGVPGEQYF. CDR3 DNA: TGTGCCAGCAGCTTAACACTAGCGGGAGTTCCAGGCGAGCAGTACTTC.

This chain uses TRBV6-4 with TRBJ1-1, with D unresolved. This CDR3 spans 14 amino acids. The V gene's germline CDR1 is MRHNA and CDR2 SNTAGT. Trimming removed 4 bases from V and 0 bases from J, with 9 bases in between. CDR3 nucleotides: TGTGCCAGCAGTGTTCTTATAATGAACACTGAAGCTTTCTTT. Protein product: CASSVLIMNTEAFF.

The chain is built from TRBV27 and TRBJ1-5; D unresolved. CDR1 and CDR2 from the germline V gene are MNHEY and SMNVEV (reference sequence). The CDR3 sequence is 13 residues long. Trimming took off 2 bases at V and 7 bases at J, with 9 bases between the two ends. The CDR3 is CASSLNPWQPQHF. As DNA, the CDR3 is TGTGCCAGCAGTTTAAATCCGTGGCAGCCCCAGCATTTT.

The chain links TRBV30 to TRBJ2-3; maybe TRBD2 (6 bases). The CDR3 runs 15 residues. Germline V gene lookup returns CDR1 GTSNPN and CDR2 SVGIG (reference sequence). Trimming shortened V by 8 bases and J by 0 bases, and 18 bases separated the two germline ends. CDR3 in amino acids: CARSSGYVSTDTQYF. The CDR3 nucleotides read TGTGCCCGCTCCAGCGGGTATGTTAGCACAGATACGCAGTATTTT.